This T cell receptor beta chain was sequenced in a study of shared T cell receptors in the human thymus. The method was immunoSEQ multiplex PCR; TCRdb's version includes in-frame clones alone and lacks a portion of them. Of 55,000 to 75,000 clones in the sample, about 95% were seen once. Sequencing used thymocytes. This receptor was obtained from a human donor.

This chain's CDR3 is CASSLGTDILSSNQPQHF. The CDR3 bases are TGTGCCAGCAGCTTGGGGACAGATATTCTGAGTAGCAATCAGCCCCAGCATTTT. The chain links TRBV7-9 to TRBJ1-5, with 7 bases fitting TRBD1. Trimming removed 3 bases from V and 0 bases from J; junction bases left unmatched: 11. The germline CDR1 and CDR2 sequences are SEHNR and FQNEAQ (reference sequence). This CDR3 is built from 18 residues.